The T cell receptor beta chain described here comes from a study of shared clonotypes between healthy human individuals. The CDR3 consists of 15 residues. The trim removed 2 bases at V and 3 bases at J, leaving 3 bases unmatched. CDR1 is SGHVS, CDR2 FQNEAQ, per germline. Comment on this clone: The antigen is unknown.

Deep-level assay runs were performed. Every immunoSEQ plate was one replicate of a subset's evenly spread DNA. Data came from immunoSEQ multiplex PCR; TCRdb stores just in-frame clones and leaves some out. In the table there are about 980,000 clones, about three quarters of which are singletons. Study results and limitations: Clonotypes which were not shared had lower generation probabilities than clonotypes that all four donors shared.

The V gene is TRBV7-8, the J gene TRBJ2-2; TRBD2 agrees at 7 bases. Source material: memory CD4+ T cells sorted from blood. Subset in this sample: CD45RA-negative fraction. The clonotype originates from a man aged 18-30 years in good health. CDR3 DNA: TGTGCCAGCAGCTTAATCGGGGGGTACACCGGGGAGCTGTTTTTT. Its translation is CASSLIGGYTGELFF.